This TCR beta chain was obtained from a study of T-cell memory formation after mild COVID-19 (dated by TCRdb to the early 2020s). In terms of the full investigation: TCR sequence clusters from the two donors were largely donor specific. T-cell clones expanding and contracting after mild COVID-19 in a couple of donors were tracked by longitudinal TCRalpha and TCRbeta repertoire sequencing. The cohort was made up of two young adult volunteers, one female and one male, who were previously healthy.

This clonotype was counted a few times. The target of this receptor is not known. No base quality information exists; no much larger clone differs at one position. For CDR1 and CDR2, the germline V gene (reference sequence) lists MNHEY and SMNVEV. From the cysteine up to the phenylalanine, the CDR3 has a length of 17 residues. Only the CDR3 DNA is retained, 51 bases long and in frame from the first base. V and J are trimmed by 9 bases and 6 bases, and the gene matches miss 17 bases of the junction. TCRdb records Illumina NovaSeq 6000 as the sequencer. cDNA libraries for TCRalpha and TCRbeta were prepared by 5'RACE using constant-segment primers, with sample barcodes and unique molecular identifiers added. Trizol reagent was used to extract RNA from every sample. Amplification of the libraries took two PCR steps, and the second step added a second sample barcode plus Illumina TruSeq adapters. Sequencing of the libraries was done on an Illumina NovaSeq, producing 2 x 150 bp paired-end reads. Per the original workflow: Reads were demultiplexed and collapsed into UMI-guided consensus sequences with migec v1.2.7. Using mixcr v2.1.11, the UMI consensuses were aligned to TRA and TRB V and J templates and assembled into clonotypes. Expanded or contracted clonotypes were those called significant by both edgeR and NoisET, with noise models trained on biological replicates. For edgeR calls, the thresholds were a false discovery rate-adjusted p below 0.01 and a log2 fold-change of 1. As an exploratory analysis of dynamics, max-normalized trajectories of the 1000 most abundant clonotypes were examined with PCA combined with hierarchical clustering. The CD4 or CD8 phenotype of responding clones was assigned using the separately sequenced CD4+ and CD8+ repertoires. TCRdb reanalyzed the raw reads on its own, using fastp at Q25 for trimming and MiXCR for clone calling, and kept in-frame beta chains. Rows are unified per CDR3 protein, each entry keeping the most common DNA and genes. These V and J calls derive from TCRdb rather than the authors' analysis. For this sample there are 250,000 to 350,000 distinct CDR3 sequences; less than 20% appear just once. Roughly 20% of the sample is in the top ten clones.

Overall study results and their limits: Contracting CD4+ clones were found mainly in CM and EM memory subsets, while CD8+ clones were enriched in EMRA. Whether the second-wave clones peaking on day 37 were SARS-CoV-2 specific was not confirmed. Some responding clones were detected in pre-infection memory, which suggested that pre-existing cross-reactive memory T cells had joined the SARS-CoV-2 response. The study covered only a couple of mild cases, and larger cohorts including severe cases with pre-infection samples were considered necessary. Clones that contracted from day 15 to 85 showed balanced CD4/CD8 phenotypes, whereas a second wave of clones that expanded from day 15 to 37 leaned towards CD4+.

Ficoll-Paque density gradient centrifugation was used to isolate PBMCs. The sample consisted of PBMCs or a T cell subset sorted from them (not recorded which). The chain was built from TRBV27 and TRBJ1-1; 12 nucleotides in the junction match TRBD1. This TCR was sampled from a man younger than 35 who had mild COVID-19 (a few samples of this study predate the infection). The sample titles of this study are shuffled in the database, so cell type and time point are left out; the donor was told from shared clones. The nucleotides are TGTGCCAGTCGTCTGGGGACAGGGGGCTTTACTTTGGCTGAAGCTTTCTTT. Its coded protein is CASRLGTGGFTLAEAFF.